The 6 T cell receptor beta chains below all came from one sample that was sequenced in a study of long-term antiretroviral therapy in people with HIV. An immunoSEQ assay, version v3.0, was performed at survey level. Clones were sequenced by immunoSEQ multiplex PCR, and TCRdb holds only the in-frame ones, with some missing. The sample records tens of thousands of clones, approximately 82% being singletons. This specimen consisted of unsorted PBMCs, obtained 0.5 years after starting antiretroviral therapy. The receptor source for this set is a man aged 18 to 29 with HIV.

This clone came up a few times. J is TRBJ1-2 and V is TRBV7-2; D perhaps matches TRBD1 (5 bases). V lost 4 bases, J lost 3 bases, and 12 bases lay in between. The V gene's germline CDR1 is SGHTA and CDR2 FQGNSA. CDR3 length equals 14 residues. The CDR3 sequence is CASSSTGGDYGYTF. The CDR3 nucleotides read TGTGCCAGCAGCTCAACCGGGGGAGACTATGGCTACACCTTC. Using reference TRBV7-2 and TRBJ1-2 for the parts outside the CDR3, the full variable domain is GAGVSQSPSNKVTEKGKDVELRCDPISGHTALYWYRQSLGQGLEFLIYFQGNSAPDKSGLPSDRFSAERTGGSVSTLTIQRTQQEDSAVYLCASSSTGGDYGYTFGSGTRLTVV.

The chain combines TRBV7-3 with TRBJ2-1, with TRBD2 matching over 9 bases. The J segment lost 7 bases and the V segment lost 2 bases, leaving 6 bases of the junction unmatched. CDR1 is SGHTA and CDR2 is FQGTGA in the germline V gene. CDR3 length: 15 amino acids. CDR3 in amino acids: CASSLLGTSRNEQFF. The DNA of the CDR3 is TGTGCCAGCAGCTTATTAGGGACTAGCCGGAATGAGCAGTTCTTC.

This clone occurred a few times. The chain recombines TRBV2 with TRBJ1-1; D is unresolved. Trimming removed 7 bases from V and 6 bases from J, with 9 bases in between. This CDR3 is 11 amino acids long. Germline CDR1 is SNHLY and CDR2 is FYNNEI. CDR3 protein: CASTQYPEAFF. Written as DNA, the CDR3 is TGTGCCAGCACCCAGTACCCTGAAGCTTTCTTT.

About this clone: Compared with germline, one end of the junction differs, possibly owing to a read error. V is TRBV2 and J is TRBJ2-2, with 7 positions matching TRBD1. Germline V gives CDR1 SNHLY, CDR2 FYNNEI. The CDR3 has 15 amino acids. The DNA of the CDR3 is TGTGCCAGCAGAGAAGGGACAGTGAAGACCGGGGAGCTGTTTTTT. Translated: CASREGTVKTGELFF.

This chain uses TRBV14 with TRBJ2-5; D remains ambiguous. The CDR3 sequence is 14 residues long. The germline gives CDR1 SGHDN, CDR2 FVKESK. Trimming took off 0 bases at V and 5 bases at J, with 10 bases between the two ends. The CDR3 sequence: CASSQEPGLETQYF. The CDR3 nucleotides are TGTGCCAGCAGCCAAGAACCAGGTCTTGAGACCCAGTACTTC.

The chain has TRBV5-6 and TRBJ1-2; no definite D call. Germline V CDR1 and CDR2: SGHDT, YYEEEE. V gave up 4 bases and J gave up 0 bases, with 10 bases separating them. This CDR3 comprises 14 residues. The CDR3 loop reads CASSLQTTNYGYTF. Written as DNA, the CDR3 is TGTGCCAGCAGCCTACAAACTACTAACTATGGCTACACCTTC.